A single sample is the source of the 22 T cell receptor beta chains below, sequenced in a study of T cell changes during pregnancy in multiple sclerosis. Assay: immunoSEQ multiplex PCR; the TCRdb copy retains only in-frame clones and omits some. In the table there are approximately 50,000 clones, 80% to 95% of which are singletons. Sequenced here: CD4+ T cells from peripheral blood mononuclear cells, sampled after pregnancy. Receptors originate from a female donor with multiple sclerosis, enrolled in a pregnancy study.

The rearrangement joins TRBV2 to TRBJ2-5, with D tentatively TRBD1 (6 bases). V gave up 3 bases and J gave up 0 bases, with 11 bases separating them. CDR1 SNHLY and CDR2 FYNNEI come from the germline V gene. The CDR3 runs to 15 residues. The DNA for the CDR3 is TGTGCCAGCAGTGACAGGGGTTCGTACCAAGAGACCCAGTACTTC. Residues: CASSDRGSYQETQYF.

The CDR3 is CASSLGLARETQYF. The CDR3, as DNA: TGCGCCAGCAGCCTGGGACTAGCTCGGGAGACCCAGTACTTC. The chain uses TRBV4-1 and TRBJ2-5; TRBD2 aligns across 9 bases. V shed 4 bases and J 5 bases; nucleotides not matched to a gene: 5. Germline CDR1 and CDR2: MGHRA and YSYEKL. CDR3 length: 14 residues.

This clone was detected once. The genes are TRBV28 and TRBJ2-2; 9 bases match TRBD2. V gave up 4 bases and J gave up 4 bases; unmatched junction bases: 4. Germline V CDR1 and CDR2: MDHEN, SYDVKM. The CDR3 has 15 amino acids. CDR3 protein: CASSSAGGLTGELFF. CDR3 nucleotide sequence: TGTGCCAGCAGTTCAGCGGGGGGACTCACCGGGGAGCTGTTTTTT.

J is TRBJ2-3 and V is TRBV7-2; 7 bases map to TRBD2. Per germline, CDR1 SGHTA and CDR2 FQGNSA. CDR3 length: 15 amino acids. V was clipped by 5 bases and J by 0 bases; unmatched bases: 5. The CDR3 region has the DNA TGTGCCAGCAGCACTCAAGCGGGGAGCACAGATACGCAGTATTTT. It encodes CASSTQAGSTDTQYF.

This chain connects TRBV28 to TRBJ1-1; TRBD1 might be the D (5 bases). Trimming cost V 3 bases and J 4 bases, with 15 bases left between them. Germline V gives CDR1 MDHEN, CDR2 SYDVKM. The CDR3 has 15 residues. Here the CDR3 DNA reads TGTGCCAGCAGTTTGGGGCCGGGGGATATCACTGAAGCTTTCTTT. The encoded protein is CASSLGPGDITEAFF.

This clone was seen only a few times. The CDR3 reads CASSLGFLASGRGQETQYF. The CDR3 DNA is TGTGCCAGCAGCTTAGGGTTTCTGGCTAGCGGGAGGGGACAAGAGACCCAGTACTTC. The chain couples TRBV11-2 to TRBJ2-5; 12 nucleotides match TRBD2. In germline, CDR1 is SGHAT, CDR2 FQNNGV. The length of the CDR3 is 19 residues. The ends lost 1 base at V and 2 bases at J; junction bases unmatched: 11.

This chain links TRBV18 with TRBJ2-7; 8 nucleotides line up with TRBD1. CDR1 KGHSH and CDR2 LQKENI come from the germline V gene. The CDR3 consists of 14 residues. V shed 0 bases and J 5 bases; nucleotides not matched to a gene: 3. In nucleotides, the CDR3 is TGTGCCAGCTCACCACCCGGGACAGGTCACGAGCAGTACTTC. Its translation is CASSPPGTGHEQYF.

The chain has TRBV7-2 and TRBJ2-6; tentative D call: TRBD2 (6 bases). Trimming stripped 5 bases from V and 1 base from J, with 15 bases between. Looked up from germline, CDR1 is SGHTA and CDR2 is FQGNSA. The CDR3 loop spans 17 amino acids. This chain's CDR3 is CASSPGTYWSGANVLTF. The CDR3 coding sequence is TGTGCCAGCAGCCCTGGGACTTACTGGTCTGGGGCCAACGTCCTGACTTTC.

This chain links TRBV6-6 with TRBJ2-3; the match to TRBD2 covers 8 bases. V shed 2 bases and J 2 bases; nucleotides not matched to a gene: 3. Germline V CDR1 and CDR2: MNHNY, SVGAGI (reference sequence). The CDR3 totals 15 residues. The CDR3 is CASSYRGGVTDTQYF. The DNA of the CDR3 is TGTGCCAGCAGTTACCGGGGGGGAGTCACAGATACGCAGTATTTT.

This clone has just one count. The CDR3 loop reads CASSRHSSGANVLTF. In DNA form, the CDR3 reads TGTGCCAGCAGCCGACACTCCTCTGGGGCCAACGTCCTGACTTTC. This sequence joins TRBV28 and TRBJ2-6; no clear D. CDR3 length: 15 amino acids. Trimming shortened V by 6 bases and J by 0 bases, and 9 bases separated the two germline ends. Germline V gives CDR1 MDHEN, CDR2 SYDVKM.

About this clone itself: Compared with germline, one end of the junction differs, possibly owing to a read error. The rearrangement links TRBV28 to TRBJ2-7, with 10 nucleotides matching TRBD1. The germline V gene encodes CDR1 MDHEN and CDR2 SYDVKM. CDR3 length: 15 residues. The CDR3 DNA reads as TGTGCCAGCAGTTTATCGGGACAGGGGCCGCCACTAAGGCACTTC. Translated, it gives CASSLSGQGPPLRHF.

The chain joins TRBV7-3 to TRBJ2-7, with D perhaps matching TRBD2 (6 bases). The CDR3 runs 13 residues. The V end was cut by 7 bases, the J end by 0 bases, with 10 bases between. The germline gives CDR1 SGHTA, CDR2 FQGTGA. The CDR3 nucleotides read TGTGCCAGCAAAATGGGACTCTCCTACGAGCAGTACTTC. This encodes CASKMGLSYEQYF.

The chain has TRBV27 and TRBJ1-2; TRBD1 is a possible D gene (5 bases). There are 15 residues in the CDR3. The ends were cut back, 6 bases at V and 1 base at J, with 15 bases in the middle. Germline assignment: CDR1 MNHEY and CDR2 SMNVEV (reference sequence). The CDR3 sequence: CASSFAGRNNYGYTF. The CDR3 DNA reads TGTGCCAGCAGCTTCGCGGGACGGAATAACTATGGCTACACCTTC.

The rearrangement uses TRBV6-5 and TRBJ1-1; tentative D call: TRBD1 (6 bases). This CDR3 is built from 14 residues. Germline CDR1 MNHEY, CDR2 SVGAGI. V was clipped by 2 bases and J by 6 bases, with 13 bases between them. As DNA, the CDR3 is TGTGCCAGCAGTTACGAGACAGGTCGCGCTGAAGCTTTCTTT. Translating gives CASSYETGRAEAFF.

The CDR3 sequence: CASSIRQGIYEQYF. The CDR3 region has the DNA TGCGCCAGCAGCATACGACAGGGGATCTACGAGCAGTACTTC. This chain joins TRBV4-1 and TRBJ2-7, with 8 bases fitting TRBD1. J was trimmed by 3 bases and V by 5 bases; bases with no gene match: 6. There are 14 residues in the CDR3. Per the germline V gene, CDR1 is MGHRA and CDR2 is YSYEKL.

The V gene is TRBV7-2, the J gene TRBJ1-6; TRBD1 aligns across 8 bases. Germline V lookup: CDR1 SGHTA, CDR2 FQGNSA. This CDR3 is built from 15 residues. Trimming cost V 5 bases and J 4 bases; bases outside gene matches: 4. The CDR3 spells CASSARQGYNSPLHF. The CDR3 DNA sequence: TGTGCCAGCAGCGCCCGACAGGGGTATAATTCACCCCTCCACTTT.

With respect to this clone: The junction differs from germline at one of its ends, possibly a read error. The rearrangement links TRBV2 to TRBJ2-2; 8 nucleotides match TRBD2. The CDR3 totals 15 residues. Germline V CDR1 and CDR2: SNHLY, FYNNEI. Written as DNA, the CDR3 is TGTGCCAGCCGTGACGGGACTAGGAACACCGGGGAGCTGTTTTTT. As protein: CASRDGTRNTGELFF.

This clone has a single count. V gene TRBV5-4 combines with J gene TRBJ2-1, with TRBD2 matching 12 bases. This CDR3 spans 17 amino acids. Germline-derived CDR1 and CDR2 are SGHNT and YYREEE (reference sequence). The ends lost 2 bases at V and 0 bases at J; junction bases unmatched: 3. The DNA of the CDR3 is TGTGCCAGCAGCTTCGGACTAGCGGGGAGCTCCTACAATGAGCAGTTCTTC. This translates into CASSFGLAGSSYNEQFF.

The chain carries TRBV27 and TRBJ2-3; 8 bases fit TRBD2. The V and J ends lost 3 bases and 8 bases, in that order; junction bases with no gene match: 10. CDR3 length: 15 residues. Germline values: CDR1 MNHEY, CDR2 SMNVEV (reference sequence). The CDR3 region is CASSFGLALGVTQYF. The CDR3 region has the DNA TGTGCCAGCAGTTTCGGACTAGCTTTGGGTGTTACGCAGTATTTT.

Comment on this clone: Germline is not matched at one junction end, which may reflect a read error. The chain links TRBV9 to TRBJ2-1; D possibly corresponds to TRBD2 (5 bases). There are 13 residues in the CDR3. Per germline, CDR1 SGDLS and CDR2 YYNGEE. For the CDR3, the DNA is TGTGCCAGCAGCGAGGGCAGCGGATTACCTAGTGTCTTC. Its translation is CASSEGSGLPSVF.

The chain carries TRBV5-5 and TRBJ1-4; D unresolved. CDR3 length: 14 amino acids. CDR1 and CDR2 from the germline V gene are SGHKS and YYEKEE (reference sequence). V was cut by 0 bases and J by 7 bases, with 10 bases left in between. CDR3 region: CASSLAARIEKLFF. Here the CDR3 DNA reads TGTGCCAGCAGCTTGGCGGCCAGGATTGAAAAACTGTTTTTT.

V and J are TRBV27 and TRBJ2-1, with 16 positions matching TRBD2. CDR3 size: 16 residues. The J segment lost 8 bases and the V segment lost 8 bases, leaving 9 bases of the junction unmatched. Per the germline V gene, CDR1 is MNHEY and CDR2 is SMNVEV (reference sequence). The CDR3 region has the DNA TGTGCCAGCTCTGACCTCGGGACTAGCGGGAGGGATGAGCAGTTCTTC. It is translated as CASSDLGTSGRDEQFF.